This is a list of T cell receptor beta chains from one sample in a study of sequential checkpoint blockade in melanoma. The assay was immunoSEQ multiplex PCR, and TCRdb's table has in-frame clones only and misses some. Here the sample spans about 28,000 clones, around nine tenths being singletons. The material was CD8+ T cells sorted from blood (inferred from file names), obtained from a patient given nivolumab and ipilimumab in sequence. These TCRs come from a human donor with melanoma. Each CDR3 is given with its conserved first and last residue. A D gene is named only where the DNA matches it firmly. Part of the rows lack a size; the others show once, few, many or a class for expanded clones.

d_gene	abundance	v_gene	j_gene	CDR3nt	CDR3aa
.	.	TRBV6-1	TRBJ2-7	TGTGCCAGCAGGGGAGGCCACGAGCAGTACTTC	CASRGGHEQYF
.	.	TRBV30	TRBJ2-3	TGTGCCTGGACTCGGCTAGGAAGCACAGATACGCAGTATTTT	CAWTRLGSTDTQYF
.	.	TRBV28	TRBJ2-1	TGTGCCAGCAGTTTACCCACCCGAGCCTACAATGAGCAGTTCTTC	CASSLPTRAYNEQFF
.	.	TRBV5-8	TRBJ1-1	TGTGCCAGCAGCTTGTATGTAGGGGTTAGGTGGACTGAAGCTTTCTTT	CASSLYVGVRWTEAFF
.	.	TRBV9	TRBJ2-2	TGTGCCAGCAGCCTCCCCCTGGGGGGAGGGAACACCGGGGAGCTGTTTTTT	CASSLPLGGGNTGELFF
.	once	TRBV27	TRBJ1-1	TGTGCCAGCAGTTTATCGGGAGGTGCTGAAGCTTTCTTT	CASSLSGGAEAFF
TRBD1	few	TRBV19	TRBJ1-1	TGTGCCACTTCGACAGGGTACACTGAAGCTTTCTTT	CATSTGYTEAFF
TRBD1	few	TRBV4-3	TRBJ2-1	TGCGCCAGCAGCCAAGGACAGGGGTGGGGGGAGCAGTTCTTC	CASSQGQGWGEQFF
.	.	TRBV19	TRBJ2-1	TGTGCCAGTAGTAGGACCAGGGGCAATGAGCAGTTCTTC	CASSRTRGNEQFF
.	.	TRBV2	TRBJ1-2	TGTGCCAGCAGGAACGTCGACAGTAACTATGGCTACACCTTC	CASRNVDSNYGYTF
TRBD1	.	TRBV4-1	TRBJ1-4	TGCGCCAGCAGCCAAGGAAACAGGGGACTGTTTTTT	CASSQGNRGLFF
.	.	TRBV7-2	TRBJ1-2	TGTGCCAGCAGCTTTGGAGGAGGAATGTATGGCTACACCTTC	CASSFGGGMYGYTF
.	.	TRBV7-3	TRBJ1-4	TGTGCCAGCAGCTTAGGAGTTGGGGAAAAACTGTTTTTT	CASSLGVGEKLFF
.	.	TRBV28	TRBJ2-7	TGTGCCAGCAGTTTATTAATCATCCGGGAGCAGTACTTC	CASSLLIIREQYF
.	.	TRBV15	TRBJ2-5	TGTGCCACCAGCAGAGATCCGACGGGGGAGGACCAAGAGACCCAGTACTTC	CATSRDPTGEDQETQYF
.	.	TRBV28	TRBJ2-7	TGTGCCAGCAGTTTCAGAGAGCAGTACTTC	CASSFREQYF
.	.	TRBV9	TRBJ2-1	TGTGCCAGCAGAGCCGACAATGAGCAGTTCTTC	CASRADNEQFF
TRBD2	.	TRBV7-9	TRBJ2-1	TGTGCCAGCAGCTCCTTAGCGGGGGGGCTCTATGAGCAGTTCTTC	CASSSLAGGLYEQFF
TRBD1	.	TRBV28	TRBJ2-2	TGTGCCAGCAGTTCACCCGGGACAGGGAACACCGGGGAGCTGTTTTTT	CASSSPGTGNTGELFF
.	.	TRBV29-1	TRBJ2-7	TGCAGCGTTGACTGGCTCGACGAGCAGTACTTC	CSVDWLDEQYF
TRBD1	.	TRBV15	TRBJ1-1	TGTGCCACCAGCATGGGGGGGACAGGGGCCACTGAAGCTTTCTTT	CATSMGGTGATEAFF
TRBD2	.	TRBV7-3	TRBJ2-1	TGTGCCAGCAGCCTTTTGCTAGCGGCCTACAATGAGCAGTTCTTC	CASSLLLAAYNEQFF
.	.	TRBV27	TRBJ2-7	TGTGCCAGCAGTTTTCAATACACCTACGAGCAGTACTTC	CASSFQYTYEQYF
.	.	TRBV29-1	TRBJ2-1	TGCAGCGTTGAACCTCCCCAGCGGCACTACAATGAGCAGTTCTTC	CSVEPPQRHYNEQFF
TRBD2	.	TRBV5-1	TRBJ2-1	TGCGCCAGCAGCGCGGGAAAACTAGCGGTATCCTACAATGAGCAGTTCTTC	CASSAGKLAVSYNEQFF
.	.	TRBV15	TRBJ2-2	TGTGCCACCAGCAGAGATCTGGGAGGAGGGGTCACCGGGGAGCTGTTTTTT	CATSRDLGGGVTGELFF
TRBD2	once	TRBV7-9	TRBJ2-5	TGTGCCAGCAGCTTATCATATAGCGGGAGAGGGGAGACCCAGTACTTC	CASSLSYSGRGETQYF
TRBD2	.	TRBV5-1	TRBJ2-1	TGCGCCAGCAGCGGGGGACTAGCGGGAGGATACTCCTACAATGAGCAGTTCTTC	CASSGGLAGGYSYNEQFF
TRBD2	.	TRBV6-5	TRBJ2-7	TGTGCCAGCAGCGAGGGACTAGCGGGCTTCTACGAGCAGTACTTC	CASSEGLAGFYEQYF
.	.	TRBV2	TRBJ1-2	TGTGCCAGCAGTGAGAGGGACTATGGCTACACCTTC	CASSERDYGYTF
.	.	TRBV27	TRBJ1-2	TGTGCCAGCAGTTTAGCAGGAAAAAACTATGGCTACACCTTC	CASSLAGKNYGYTF
.	.	TRBV27	TRBJ2-1	TGTGCCAGCAGTAGGGGCGATGAGCAGTTCTTC	CASSRGDEQFF
TRBD2	medium-sized	TRBV6-1	TRBJ2-1	TGTGCCAGCGGGACTAGCGGGGGATACAATGAGCAGTTCTTC	CASGTSGGYNEQFF
TRBD2	.	TRBV30	TRBJ2-5	TGTGCCTGGGAAAGCGGGGGGGGGTCATGGGAGACCCAGTACTTC	CAWESGGGSWETQYF
.	.	TRBV28	TRBJ1-2	TGTGCCAGCAGCACAGAACGTTATGGCTACACCTTC	CASSTERYGYTF
TRBD1	few	TRBV29-1	TRBJ1-1	TGCAGCGTTTTTAGACAGGGGGGTAGAGAAGCTTTCTTT	CSVFRQGGREAFF
TRBD2	.	TRBV13	TRBJ2-3	TGTGCCAGCAGCGACAGACTAGCGGGGGCGACAGATACGCAGTATTTT	CASSDRLAGATDTQYF
TRBD1	few	TRBV19	TRBJ1-6	TGTGCCAGTAGTGCGGGGACAGGTCGTTCACCCCTCCACTTT	CASSAGTGRSPLHF
.	.	TRBV9	TRBJ1-1	TGTGCCAGCAGTCCGGGTAACACTGAAGCTTTCTTT	CASSPGNTEAFF
.	.	TRBV7-9	TRBJ2-7	TGTGCCAGCAGCTTCCTATCCTACGAGCAGTACTTC	CASSFLSYEQYF
TRBD2	.	TRBV6-5	TRBJ2-1	TGTGCCAGCAGTTACGGACTAGCGGGAGGCGGTGAGCAGTTCTTC	CASSYGLAGGGEQFF
.	.	TRBV7-9	TRBJ2-1	TGTGCCAGCAGTCCGCCTTGGCAGGGCTCGCAGCTTTCGCGGATAGGGGTGTTCTTC	CASSPPWQGSQLSRIGVFF
TRBD2	once	TRBV2	TRBJ2-7	TGTGCCAGCAGTGAGGGAGGGACCTACGAGCAGTACTTC	CASSEGGTYEQYF
.	.	TRBV5-1	TRBJ1-5	TGCGCCAGCAGCTTGGACAGGGATAGCAATCAGCCCCAGCATTTT	CASSLDRDSNQPQHF